This paragraph covers one T cell receptor (beta chain) sequence. Using immunoSEQ multiplex PCR, the repertoire was profiled, and TCRdb retains in-frame clones only, with some absent. This table has around 230,000 clones, more than 65% appearing once. The CDR3 is made up of 16 amino acids. The germline CDR1 and CDR2 sequences are SGDLS and YYNGEE. The J segment lost 0 bases and the V segment lost 3 bases, leaving 6 bases of the junction unmatched. This sample is drawn from a study of blood T cell repertoires in COVID-19. The sequence came from a woman aged 80 or over with acute or convalescent COVID-19. Sequencing was performed on peripheral blood. The rearrangement uses TRBV9 and TRBJ1-1; 9 positions match TRBD1. CDR3 sequence (DNA): TGTGCCAGCAGCGAACAGGGGGCCAATATGAACACTGAAGCTTTCTTT. Translation gives CASSEQGANMNTEAFF.